These T cell receptor beta chains were read from a single sample in a study of PD-1 blockade in mismatch repair-deficient tumors. Repertoires were generated with immunoSEQ multiplex PCR, while TCRdb's copy carries only in-frame clones and drops some. The sample has 70,000 to 95,000 clones, 65% to 85% seen once; the top ten hold approximately 5%. This specimen was peripheral blood, taken 44 weeks after starting pembrolizumab. These TCRs come from an adult with mismatch repair-deficient cancer. CDR3s include the opening cysteine and the closing phenylalanine or tryptophan. D genes are given only for firm matches. Some rows have no size entry. The others give once, few or many, or a class for an expanded clone.

v_gene	j_gene	abundance	d_gene	CDR3aa	CDR3nt
TRBV11-3	TRBJ2-1	few	NA	CASSLERGREQFF	TGTGCCAGCAGCTTAGAGCGGGGGCGTGAGCAGTTCTTC
TRBV7-2	TRBJ2-7	NA	TRBD2	CASSLTSGTYEQYF	TGTGCCAGCAGCTTGACTAGCGGAACCTACGAGCAGTACTTC
TRBV19	TRBJ1-1	NA	NA	CASSQSLRAEAFF	TGTGCCAGTAGTCAATCCCTCAGGGCTGAAGCTTTCTTT
TRBV6-1	TRBJ1-5	NA	TRBD1	CASSEAGGQPQHF	TGTGCCAGCAGTGAGGCAGGGGGTCAGCCCCAGCATTTT
TRBV29-1	TRBJ2-7	NA	NA	CSVRGGQGSYEQYF	TGCAGCGTGAGGGGGGGGCAGGGATCCTACGAGCAGTACTTC
TRBV30	TRBJ1-3	NA	NA	CAWSVRQGTGNTIYF	TGTGCCTGGAGTGTACGGCAGGGCACTGGAAACACCATATATTTT
TRBV5-4	TRBJ2-2	NA	NA	CASSRWTANTGELFF	TGTGCCAGCAGCCGATGGACAGCGAACACCGGGGAGCTGTTTTTT
TRBV6-6	TRBJ2-7	NA	TRBD2	CASRTTSGGEQYF	TGTGCCAGCAGAACGACTAGCGGTGGCGAGCAGTACTTC
TRBV28	TRBJ1-2	once	TRBD1	CASSLGQGGGYTF	TGTGCCAGCAGCTTAGGACAGGGAGGGGGCTACACCTTC
TRBV6-6	TRBJ1-2	NA	NA	CASSPARDLVVGYTF	TGTGCCAGCAGCCCCGCGAGGGACCTTGTAGTTGGCTACACCTTC
TRBV2	TRBJ1-5	few	NA	CASSEAVYSNQPQHF	TGTGCCAGCAGTGAAGCAGTCTATAGCAATCAGCCCCAGCATTTT
TRBV6-1	TRBJ1-2	few	TRBD1	CASSEQGAFFYGYTF	TGTGCCAGCAGTGAACAGGGGGCCTTCTTCTATGGCTACACCTTC
TRBV28	TRBJ2-5	few	NA	CASGTWEQQLQETQYF	TGTGCCAGCGGGACCTGGGAACAGCAACTACAAGAGACCCAGTACTTC
TRBV28	TRBJ2-3	once	TRBD2	CASSSAGGAGADTQYF	TGTGCCAGCAGTTCGGCCGGAGGAGCGGGAGCAGATACGCAGTATTTT
TRBV15	TRBJ1-4	NA	TRBD1	CATSSWDSLSTNEKLFF	TGTGCCACCAGCAGCTGGGACAGCCTATCAACTAATGAAAAACTGTTTTTT
TRBV12-5	TRBJ2-1	NA	TRBD2	CASGPGLAPPEQFF	TGTGCTAGTGGTCCCGGACTAGCGCCCCCTGAGCAGTTCTTC
TRBV7-9	TRBJ2-7	NA	TRBD1	CASSALPPWDSLSYEQYF	TGTGCCAGCAGCGCCCTTCCCCCTTGGGACAGCCTCTCCTACGAGCAGTACTTC
TRBV6-6	TRBJ2-7	NA	TRBD2	CATTGTTTYEQYF	TGTGCCACCACCGGGACTACCACCTACGAGCAGTACTTC
TRBV19	TRBJ2-2	NA	NA	CASNGGRNTGELFF	TGTGCCAGTAATGGGGGTAGGAACACCGGGGAGCTGTTTTTT
TRBV7-9	TRBJ2-7	NA	NA	CASSLATSSYEQYF	TGTGCCAGCAGCTTAGCCACTAGCAGCTACGAGCAGTACTTC
TRBV27	TRBJ2-7	NA	TRBD2	CASSDYLSGTGYEQYF	TGTGCCAGCAGTGACTACCTCAGCGGGACGGGCTACGAGCAGTACTTC
TRBV7-2	TRBJ2-3	NA	NA	CASSFGDFSTDTQYF	TGTGCCAGCAGCTTCGGGGATTTCAGCACAGATACGCAGTATTTT
TRBV2	TRBJ2-2	NA	NA	CAGRGREAGELFF	TGTGCGGGGCGGGGGCGCGAAGCCGGGGAGCTGTTTTTT
TRBV9	TRBJ2-7	few	NA	CASSVGAGRSYEQYF	TGTGCCAGCAGCGTAGGGGCGGGACGCTCCTACGAGCAGTACTTC